This TCR beta chain was profiled in a study of cytomegalovirus exposure and HLA in healthy donors. General observations from the study: Accurate HLA-A and HLA-B prediction from TCR beta sequences was reported for most subjects. Rare TCR sequences dominated, though some public TCRs recurred in many donors. TCR beta V- and J-gene trimming, according to a later analysis, was linked to a missense DCLRE1C variant.

PCR was performed using 60 Vbeta and 13 Jbeta primers. Clones were read by immunoSEQ multiplex PCR, and TCRdb kept only the in-frame ones, dropping some. The data show approximately 85,000 clones, 72% seen once. Germline CDR1 and CDR2: MGHRA and YSYEKL. The CDR3 consists of 15 residues. Trimming removed 4 bases from V and 1 base from J; junction bases left unmatched: 5. Points on this clone: As yet, its antigen is unknown.

The source material was PBMCs. The TCR sequence derives from a woman aged 35 to 49 in good health and CMV-seropositive. J is TRBJ2-5 and V is TRBV4-1; 8 nucleotides line up with TRBD1. CDR3 nucleotides: TGCGCCAGCAGCCTAATAGGACAGGGCCAAGAGACCCAGTACTTC. Translating it yields CASSLIGQGQETQYF.